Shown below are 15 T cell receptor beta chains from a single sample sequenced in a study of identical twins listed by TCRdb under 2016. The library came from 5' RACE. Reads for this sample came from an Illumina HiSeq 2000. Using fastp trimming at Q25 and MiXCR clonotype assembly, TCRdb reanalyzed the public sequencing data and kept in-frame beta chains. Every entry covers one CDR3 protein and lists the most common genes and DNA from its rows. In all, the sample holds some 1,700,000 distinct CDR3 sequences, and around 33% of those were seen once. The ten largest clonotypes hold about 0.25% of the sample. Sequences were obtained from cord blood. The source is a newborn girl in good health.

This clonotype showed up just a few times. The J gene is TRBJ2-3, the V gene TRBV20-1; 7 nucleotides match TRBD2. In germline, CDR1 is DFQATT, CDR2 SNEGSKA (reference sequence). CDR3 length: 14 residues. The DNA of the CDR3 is TGCAGATCCAGCAGACTAGCCGGCACAGATACGCAGTATTTT. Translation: CRSSRLAGTDTQYF.

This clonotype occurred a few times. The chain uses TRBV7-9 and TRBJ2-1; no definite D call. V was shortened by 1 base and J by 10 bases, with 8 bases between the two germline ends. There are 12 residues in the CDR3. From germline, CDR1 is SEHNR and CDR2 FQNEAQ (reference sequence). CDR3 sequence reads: CASSLVSLEQFF. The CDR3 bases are TGTGCCAGCAGCTTAGTAAGCTTAGAGCAGTTCTTC.

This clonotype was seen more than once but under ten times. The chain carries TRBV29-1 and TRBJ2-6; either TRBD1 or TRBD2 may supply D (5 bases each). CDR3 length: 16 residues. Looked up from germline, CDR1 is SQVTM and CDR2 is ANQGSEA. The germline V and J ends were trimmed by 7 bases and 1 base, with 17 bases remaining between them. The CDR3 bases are TGCAGCGCCCGTTCAAGGGGAGCGTCTGGGGCCAACGTCCTGACTTTC. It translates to CSARSRGASGANVLTF.

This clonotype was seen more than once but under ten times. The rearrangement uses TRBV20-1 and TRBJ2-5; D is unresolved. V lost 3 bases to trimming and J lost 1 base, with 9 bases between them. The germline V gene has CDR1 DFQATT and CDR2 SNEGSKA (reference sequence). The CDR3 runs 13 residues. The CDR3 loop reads CSASTGPQETQYF. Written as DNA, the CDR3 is TGCAGTGCTAGTACCGGGCCCCAAGAGACCCAGTACTTC.

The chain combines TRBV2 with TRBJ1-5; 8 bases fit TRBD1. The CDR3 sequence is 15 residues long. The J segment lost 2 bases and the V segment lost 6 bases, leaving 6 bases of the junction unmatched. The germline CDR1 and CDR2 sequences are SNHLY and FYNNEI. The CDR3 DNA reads TGTGCCAGCAGCGATGACAGGGGTGGCAATCAGCCCCAGCATTTT. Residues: CASSDDRGGNQPQHF.

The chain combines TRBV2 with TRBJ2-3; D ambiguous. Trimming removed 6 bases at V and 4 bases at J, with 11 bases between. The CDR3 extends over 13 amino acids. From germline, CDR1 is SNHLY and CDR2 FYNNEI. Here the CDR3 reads CASRLEISDTQYF. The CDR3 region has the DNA TGTGCCAGCAGGCTGGAGATTTCAGATACGCAGTATTTT.

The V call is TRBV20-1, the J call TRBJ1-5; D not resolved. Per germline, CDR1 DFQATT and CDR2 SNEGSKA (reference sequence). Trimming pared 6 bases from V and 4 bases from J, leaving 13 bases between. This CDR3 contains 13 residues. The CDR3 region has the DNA TGCAGTGCCCGGGTAGCGCGGAATCAGCCCCAGCATTTT. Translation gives CSARVARNQPQHF.

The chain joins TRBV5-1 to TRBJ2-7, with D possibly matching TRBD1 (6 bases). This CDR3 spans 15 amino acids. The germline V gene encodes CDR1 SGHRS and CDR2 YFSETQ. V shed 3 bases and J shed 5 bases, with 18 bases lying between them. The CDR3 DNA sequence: TGCGCCAGCAGCTCCGGGACACTCATTTTGGACGAGCAGTACTTC. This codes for CASSSGTLILDEQYF.

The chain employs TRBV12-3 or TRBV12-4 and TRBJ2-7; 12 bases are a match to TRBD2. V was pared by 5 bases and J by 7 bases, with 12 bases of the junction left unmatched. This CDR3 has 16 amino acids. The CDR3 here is CASSGTSGYHYNEQYF. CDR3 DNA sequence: TGTGCCAGCAGTGGGACTAGCGGGTATCACTACAATGAGCAGTACTTC.

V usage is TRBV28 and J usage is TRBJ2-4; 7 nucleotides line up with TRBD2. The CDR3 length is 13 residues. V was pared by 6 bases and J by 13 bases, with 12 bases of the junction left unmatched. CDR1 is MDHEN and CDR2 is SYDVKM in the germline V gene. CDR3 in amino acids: CASSQGAGVKQYF. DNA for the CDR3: TGTGCCAGCAGCCAAGGGGCGGGAGTGAAGCAGTACTTC.

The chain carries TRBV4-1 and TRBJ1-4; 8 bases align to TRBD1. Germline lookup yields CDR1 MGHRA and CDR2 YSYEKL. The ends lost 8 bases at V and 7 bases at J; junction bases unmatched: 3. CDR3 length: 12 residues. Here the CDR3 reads CASGQGFEKLFF. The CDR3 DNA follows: TGCGCCAGCGGACAGGGTTTTGAAAAACTGTTTTTT.

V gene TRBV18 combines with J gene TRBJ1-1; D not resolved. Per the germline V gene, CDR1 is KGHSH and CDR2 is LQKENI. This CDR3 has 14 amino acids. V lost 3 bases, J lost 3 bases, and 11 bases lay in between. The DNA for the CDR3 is TGTGCCAGCTCACCTCTTGGACTGGACACTGAAGCTTTCTTT. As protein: CASSPLGLDTEAFF.

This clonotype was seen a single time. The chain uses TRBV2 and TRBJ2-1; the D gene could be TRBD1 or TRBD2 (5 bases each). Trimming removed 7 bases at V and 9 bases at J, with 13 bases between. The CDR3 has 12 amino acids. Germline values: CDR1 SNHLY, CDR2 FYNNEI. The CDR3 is CASIRGRGEQFF. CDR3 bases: TGTGCCAGCATACGGGGTAGGGGTGAGCAGTTCTTC.

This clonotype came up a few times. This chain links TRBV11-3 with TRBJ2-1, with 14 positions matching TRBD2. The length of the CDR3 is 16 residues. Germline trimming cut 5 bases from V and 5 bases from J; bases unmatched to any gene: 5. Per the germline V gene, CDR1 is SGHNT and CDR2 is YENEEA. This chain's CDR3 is CASSATSGRADNEQFF. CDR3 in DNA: TGTGCCAGCAGCGCGACTAGCGGGAGGGCAGACAATGAGCAGTTCTTC.

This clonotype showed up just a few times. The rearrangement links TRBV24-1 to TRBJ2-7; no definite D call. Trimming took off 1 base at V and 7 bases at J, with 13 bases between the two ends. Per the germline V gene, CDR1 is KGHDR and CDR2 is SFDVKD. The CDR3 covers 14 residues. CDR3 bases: TGTGCCACCAGTGATTTTCGGGCCCCTGGGGAGCAGTACTTC. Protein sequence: CATSDFRAPGEQYF.